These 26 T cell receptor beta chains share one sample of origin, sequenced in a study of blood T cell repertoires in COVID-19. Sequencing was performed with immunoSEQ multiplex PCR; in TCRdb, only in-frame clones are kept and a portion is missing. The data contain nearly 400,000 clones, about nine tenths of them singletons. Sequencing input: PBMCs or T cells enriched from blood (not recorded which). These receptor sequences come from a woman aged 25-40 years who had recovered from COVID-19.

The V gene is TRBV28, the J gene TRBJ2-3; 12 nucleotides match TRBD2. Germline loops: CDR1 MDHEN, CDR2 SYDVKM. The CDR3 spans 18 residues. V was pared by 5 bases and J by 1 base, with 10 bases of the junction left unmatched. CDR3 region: CASSRRTSGILGTDTQYF. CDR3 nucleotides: TGTGCCAGCAGTCGTCGGACTAGCGGGATCTTGGGCACAGATACGCAGTATTTT.

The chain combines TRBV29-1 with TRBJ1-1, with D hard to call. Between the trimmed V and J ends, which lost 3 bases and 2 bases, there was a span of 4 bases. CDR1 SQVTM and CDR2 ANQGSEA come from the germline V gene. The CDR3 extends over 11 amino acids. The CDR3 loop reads CSVETNTEAFF. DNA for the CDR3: TGCAGCGTTGAGACTAACACTGAAGCTTTCTTT.

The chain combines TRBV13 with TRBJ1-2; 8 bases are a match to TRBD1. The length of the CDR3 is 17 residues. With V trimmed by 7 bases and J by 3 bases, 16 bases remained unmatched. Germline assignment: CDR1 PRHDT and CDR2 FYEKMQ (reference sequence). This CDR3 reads CASTTADRDRPHYGYTF. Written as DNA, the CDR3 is TGTGCCAGCACCACTGCGGACAGGGATAGACCTCACTATGGCTACACCTTC. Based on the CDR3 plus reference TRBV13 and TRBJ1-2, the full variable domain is AAGVIQSPRHLIKEKRETATLKCYPIPRHDTVYWYQQGPGQDPQFLISFYEKMQSDKGSIPDRFSAQQFSDYHSELNMSSLELGDSALYFCASTTADRDRPHYGYTFGSGTRLTVV.

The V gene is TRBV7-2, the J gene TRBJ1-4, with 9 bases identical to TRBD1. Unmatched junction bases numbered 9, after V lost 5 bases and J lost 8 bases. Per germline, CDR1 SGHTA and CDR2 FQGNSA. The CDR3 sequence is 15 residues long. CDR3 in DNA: TGTGCCAGCAGCCGCGACAGGGGGTGGGAAGAAAAACTGTTTTTT. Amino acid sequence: CASSRDRGWEEKLFF.

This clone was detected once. CDR3 loop: CASSGTPAGELFF. The CDR3 DNA reads as TGTGCCAGCAGTGGTACCCCAGCCGGGGAGCTGTTTTTT. The chain has TRBV28 and TRBJ2-2, with D unresolved. Trimming cost V 5 bases and J 6 bases, with 10 bases left between them. This CDR3 is built from 13 residues. Germline V gives CDR1 MDHEN, CDR2 SYDVKM.

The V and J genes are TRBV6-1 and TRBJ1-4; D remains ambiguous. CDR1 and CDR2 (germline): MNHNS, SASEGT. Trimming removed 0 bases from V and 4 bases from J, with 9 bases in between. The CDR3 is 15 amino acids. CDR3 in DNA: TGTGCCAGCAGTGAAGCCCCGAGCTTTAATGAAAAACTGTTTTTT. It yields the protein CASSEAPSFNEKLFF.

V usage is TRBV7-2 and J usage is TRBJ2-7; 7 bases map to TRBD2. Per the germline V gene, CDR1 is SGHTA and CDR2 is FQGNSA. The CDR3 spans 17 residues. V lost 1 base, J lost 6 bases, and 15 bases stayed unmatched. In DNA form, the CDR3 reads TGTGCCAGCAGCTTAGGGCCGGGTTCGGGCGGGGGTTTCGAGCAGTACTTC. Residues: CASSLGPGSGGGFEQYF.

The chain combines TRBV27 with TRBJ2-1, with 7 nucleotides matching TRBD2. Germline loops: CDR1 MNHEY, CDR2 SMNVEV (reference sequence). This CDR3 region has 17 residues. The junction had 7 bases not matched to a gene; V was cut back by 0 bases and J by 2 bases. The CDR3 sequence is CASSLSPSGNTYNEQFF. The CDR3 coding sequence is TGTGCCAGCAGTTTATCCCCTAGCGGCAATACCTACAATGAGCAGTTCTTC.

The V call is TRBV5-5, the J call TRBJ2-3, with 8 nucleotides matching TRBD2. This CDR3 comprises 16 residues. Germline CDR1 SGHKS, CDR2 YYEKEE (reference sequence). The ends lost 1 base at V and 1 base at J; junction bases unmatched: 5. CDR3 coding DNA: TGTGCCAGCAGCTTGTTCGGGCGGGGGGGCACAGATACGCAGTATTTT. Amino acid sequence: CASSLFGRGGTDTQYF.

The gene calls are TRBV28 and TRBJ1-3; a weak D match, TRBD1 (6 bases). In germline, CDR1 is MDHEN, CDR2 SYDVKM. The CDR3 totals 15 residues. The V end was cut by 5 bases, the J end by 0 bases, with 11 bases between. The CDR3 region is CASSPSGASGNTIYF. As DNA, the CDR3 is TGTGCCAGCAGTCCTTCAGGGGCCTCTGGAAACACCATATATTTT. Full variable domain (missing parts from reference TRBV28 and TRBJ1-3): DVKVTQSSRYLVKRTGEKVFLECVQDMDHENMFWYRQDPGLGLRLIYFSYDVKMKEKGDIPEGYSVSREKKERFSLILESASTNQTSMYLCASSPSGASGNTIYFGEGSWLTVV.

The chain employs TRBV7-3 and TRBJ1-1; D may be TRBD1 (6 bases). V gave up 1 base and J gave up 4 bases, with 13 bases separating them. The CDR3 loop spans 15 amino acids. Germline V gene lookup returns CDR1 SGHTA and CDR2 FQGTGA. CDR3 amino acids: CASSLIQGLGTEAFF. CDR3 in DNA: TGTGCCAGCAGCTTAATCCAGGGGTTGGGCACTGAAGCTTTCTTT. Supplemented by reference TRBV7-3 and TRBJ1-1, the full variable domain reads GAGVSQTPSNKVTEKGKYVELRCDPISGHTALYWYRQSLGQGPEFLIYFQGTGAADDSGLPNDRFFAVRPEGSVSTLKIQRTERGDSAVYLCASSLIQGLGTEAFFGQGTRLTVV.

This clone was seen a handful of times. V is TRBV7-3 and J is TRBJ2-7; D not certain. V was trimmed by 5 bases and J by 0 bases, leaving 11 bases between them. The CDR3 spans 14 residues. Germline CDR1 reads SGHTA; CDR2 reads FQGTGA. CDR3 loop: CASSPSVLSYEQYF. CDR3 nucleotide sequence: TGTGCCAGCAGCCCGAGCGTCCTCTCCTACGAGCAGTACTTC.

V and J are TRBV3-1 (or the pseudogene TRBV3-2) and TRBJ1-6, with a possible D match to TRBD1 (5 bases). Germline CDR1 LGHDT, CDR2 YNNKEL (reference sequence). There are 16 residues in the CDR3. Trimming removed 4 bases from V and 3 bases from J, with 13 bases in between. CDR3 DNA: TGTGCCAGCAGCCCGGGACTCTCCGGCTATAATTCACCCCTCCACTTT. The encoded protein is CASSPGLSGYNSPLHF.

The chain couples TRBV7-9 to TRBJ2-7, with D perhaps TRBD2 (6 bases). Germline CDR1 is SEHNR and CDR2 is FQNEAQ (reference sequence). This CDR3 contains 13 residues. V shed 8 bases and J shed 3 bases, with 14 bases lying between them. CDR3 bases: TGTGCCAGCTCGGGACTCCTAGGCTACGAGCAGTACTTC. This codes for CASSGLLGYEQYF.

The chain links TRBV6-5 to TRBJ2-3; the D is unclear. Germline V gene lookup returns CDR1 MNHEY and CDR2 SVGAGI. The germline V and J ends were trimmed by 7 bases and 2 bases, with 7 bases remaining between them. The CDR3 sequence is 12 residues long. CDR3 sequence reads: CASNPTTDTQYF. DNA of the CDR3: TGTGCCAGCAACCCTACCACAGATACGCAGTATTTT.

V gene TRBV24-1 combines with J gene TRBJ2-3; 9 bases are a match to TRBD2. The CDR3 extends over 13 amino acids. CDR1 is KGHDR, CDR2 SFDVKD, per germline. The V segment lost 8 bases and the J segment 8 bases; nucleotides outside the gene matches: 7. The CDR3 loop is CATKAGGPSTQYF. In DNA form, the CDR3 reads TGTGCCACCAAGGCGGGAGGGCCGTCTACGCAGTATTTT.

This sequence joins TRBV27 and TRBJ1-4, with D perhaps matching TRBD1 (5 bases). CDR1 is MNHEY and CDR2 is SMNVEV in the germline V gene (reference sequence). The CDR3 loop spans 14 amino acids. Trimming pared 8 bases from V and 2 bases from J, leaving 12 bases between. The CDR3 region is CASGLAGTNEKLFF. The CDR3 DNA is TGTGCCAGCGGCCTTGCAGGGACTAATGAAAAACTGTTTTTT.

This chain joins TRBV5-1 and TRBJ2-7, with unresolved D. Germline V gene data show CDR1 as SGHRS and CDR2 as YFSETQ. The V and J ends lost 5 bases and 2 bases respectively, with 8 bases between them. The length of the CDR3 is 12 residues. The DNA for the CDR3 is TGCGCCAGCAGGGCAGGTGCCTACGAGCAGTACTTC. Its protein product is CASRAGAYEQYF.

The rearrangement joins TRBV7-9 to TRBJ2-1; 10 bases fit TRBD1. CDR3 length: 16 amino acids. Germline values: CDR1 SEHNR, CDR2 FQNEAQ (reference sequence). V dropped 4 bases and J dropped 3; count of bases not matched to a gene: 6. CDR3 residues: CASSYPGTGVYNEQFF. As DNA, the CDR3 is TGTGCCAGCAGCTACCCCGGGACAGGGGTCTACAATGAGCAGTTCTTC.

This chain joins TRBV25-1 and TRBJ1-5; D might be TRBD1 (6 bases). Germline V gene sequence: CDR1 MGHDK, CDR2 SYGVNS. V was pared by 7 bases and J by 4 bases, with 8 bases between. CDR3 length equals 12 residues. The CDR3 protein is CASNQGNQPQHF. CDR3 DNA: TGTGCCAGCAACCAGGGGAATCAGCCCCAGCATTTT.

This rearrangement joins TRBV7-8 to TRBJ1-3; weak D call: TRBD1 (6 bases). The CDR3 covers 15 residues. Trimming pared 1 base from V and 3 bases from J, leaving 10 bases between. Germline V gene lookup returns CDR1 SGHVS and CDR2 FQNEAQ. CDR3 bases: TGTGCCAGCAGCTTAGTGTCAGGGGATGGAAACACCATATATTTT. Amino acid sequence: CASSLVSGDGNTIYF.

The CDR3 region has the DNA TGTGCCAGCAGTCCGACAGGGTACAACTATGGCTACACCTTC. It yields the protein CASSPTGYNYGYTF. The chain links TRBV27 to TRBJ1-2; 7 bases match TRBD1. CDR3 length: 14 residues. The germline V gene has CDR1 MNHEY and CDR2 SMNVEV (reference sequence). V was pared by 5 bases and J by 2 bases, with 5 bases of the junction left unmatched.

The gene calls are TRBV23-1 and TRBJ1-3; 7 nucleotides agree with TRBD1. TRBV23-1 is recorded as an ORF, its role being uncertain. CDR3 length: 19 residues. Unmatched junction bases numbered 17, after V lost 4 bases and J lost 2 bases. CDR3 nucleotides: TGCGCCAGCAGTCCCGATCCGGGACAGTATGCCCGGGCTGGAAACACCATATATTTT. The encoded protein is CASSPDPGQYARAGNTIYF.

In DNA form, the CDR3 reads TGCGCCAGCAGCGGAACCGGGGCAACTAATGAAAAACTGTTTTTT. Encoded protein: CASSGTGATNEKLFF. This chain connects TRBV5-1 to TRBJ1-4; D unresolved. V dropped 4 bases and J dropped 0 bases, with 10 bases sitting between them. CDR3 length: 15 residues. Germline V gene data show CDR1 as SGHRS and CDR2 as YFSETQ. The full variable domain, rest sourced from reference TRBV5-1 and TRBJ1-4, is KAGVTQTPRYLIKTRGQQVTLSCSPISGHRSVSWYQQTPGQGLQFLFEYFSETQRNKGNFPGRFSGRQFSNSRSEMNVSTLELGDSALYLCASSGTGATNEKLFFGSGTQLSVL.

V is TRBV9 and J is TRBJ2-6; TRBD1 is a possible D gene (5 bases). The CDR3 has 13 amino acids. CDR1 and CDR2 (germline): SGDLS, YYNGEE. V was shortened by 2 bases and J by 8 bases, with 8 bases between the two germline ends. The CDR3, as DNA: TGTGCCAGCAGCGTCCAGGGTCCCAACGTCCTGACTTTC. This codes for CASSVQGPNVLTF.

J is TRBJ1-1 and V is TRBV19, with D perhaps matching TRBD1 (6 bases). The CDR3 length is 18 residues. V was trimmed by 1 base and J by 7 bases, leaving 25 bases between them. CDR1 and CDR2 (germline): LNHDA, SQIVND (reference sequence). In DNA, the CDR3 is TGTGCCAGTAGTATAGGGGAACAGACCTATTCAAGGGGGTATGAAGCTTTCTTT. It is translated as CASSIGEQTYSRGYEAFF.